This entry lists 14 T cell receptor beta chains sequenced from one sample in a study of vaccination and CD4 T cells after COVID-19. As for treatment: roughly ten-day PBMC culture with coronavirus spike peptide pools or control peptides (ViraFEST assay). With the Oncomine TCR Beta short-read assay, DNA from cultured CD4+ T cells was sequenced. TCRdb reprocessed the PCR reads via MiXCR and lists one record per CDR3 protein. This repertoire shows over 11,000 distinct CDR3 sequences, around 61% found once; its top ten account for 11% to 15%. No antigens are known for them. The sequenced sample consisted of CD4+ T cells from blood, cultured in vitro. The receptors stem from a human donor who had recovered from COVID-19.

DNA for the CDR3: TGTGCCAGCAGCTCGAACTCGGAGACCCAGTACTTC. It translates to CASSSNSETQYF. V gene TRBV9 combines with J gene TRBJ2-5; no definite D call. This CDR3 spans 12 amino acids. Germline-derived CDR1 and CDR2 are SGDLS and YYNGEE. V lost 4 bases, J lost 5 bases, and 9 bases lay in between. Supplemented by reference TRBV9 and TRBJ2-5, the full variable domain reads DSGVTQTPKHLITATGQRVTLRCSPRSGDLSVYWYQQSLDQGLQFLIQYYNGEERAKGNILERFSAQQFPDLHSELNLSSLELGDSALYFCASSSNSETQYFGPGTRLLVL.

This chain uses TRBV12-3 or TRBV12-4 with TRBJ1-1, with 9 nucleotides matching TRBD1. This CDR3 contains 13 residues. V lost 7 bases to trimming and J lost 1 base; unmatched junction nucleotides: 1. Here the CDR3 DNA reads TGTGCCAGCAACAGGGGGCCGAACACTGAAGCTTTCTTT. Amino acids: CASNRGPNTEAFF.

This clonotype has a handful of counts. This sequence joins TRBV4-3 and TRBJ1-6; D might be TRBD1 (6 bases). Germline V lookup: CDR1 LGHNA, CDR2 YSLEER. V was pared by 0 bases and J by 7 bases, with 19 bases between. The CDR3 contains 18 residues. The CDR3 here is CASSQDSGGGLENSPLHF. The CDR3 DNA reads TGCGCCAGCAGCCAAGATAGTGGGGGGGGCTTGGAGAATTCACCCCTCCACTTT.

The chain combines TRBV28 with TRBJ2-3, with 9 bases fitting TRBD2. J gave up 4 bases and V 1 base, and 6 bases lay outside the gene matches. This CDR3 has 16 residues. Germline lookup yields CDR1 MDHEN and CDR2 SYDVKM. The DNA of the CDR3 is TGTGCCAGCAGTTTATTGGGCGGGAGGGCAGCAGATACGCAGTATTTT. It codes for CASSLLGGRAADTQYF.

The gene calls are TRBV6-1 and TRBJ2-5; the match to TRBD2 covers 8 bases. J was trimmed by 4 bases and V by 2 bases; bases with no gene match: 15. There are 18 residues in the CDR3. Germline V gene sequence: CDR1 MNHNS, CDR2 SASEGT. CDR3 region: CASSETRSGSRWGETQYF. CDR3 coding DNA: TGTGCCAGCAGTGAAACAAGAAGCGGGAGCCGCTGGGGAGAGACCCAGTACTTC.

There are a few counts of this clonotype. The chain is built from TRBV19 and TRBJ1-5; D is perhaps TRBD1 (5 bases). The V end was cut by 6 bases, the J end by 0 bases, with 15 bases between. The CDR3 runs to 16 residues. Per germline, CDR1 LNHDA and CDR2 SQIVND (reference sequence). The CDR3 is CASRRQIYDSNQPQHF. Here the CDR3 DNA reads TGTGCCAGTAGGCGACAGATTTATGATAGCAATCAGCCCCAGCATTTT.

The genes are TRBV5-4 and TRBJ2-4; D unclear. CDR1 SGHNT and CDR2 YYREEE come from the germline V gene (reference sequence). V lost 0 bases and J 6 bases, leaving 10 bases between the germline ends. The CDR3 extends over 14 amino acids. DNA of the CDR3: TGTGCCAGCAGCTTGGACCCAGATGGAAACATTCAGTACTTC. As protein: CASSLDPDGNIQYF.

V and J are TRBV7-7 and TRBJ2-5, with 9 bases aligning to TRBD2. The germline gives CDR1 SSHAT, CDR2 FNYEAQ (reference sequence). CDR3 length: 16 residues. V lost 5 bases, J lost 5 bases, and 12 bases stayed unmatched. The CDR3 coding sequence is TGTGCCAGCAGCCGTAGCGGGAGTGTTTTCTTGGAGACCCAGTACTTC. This gives the protein CASSRSGSVFLETQYF.

The V gene is TRBV19, the J gene TRBJ1-5; 8 nucleotides line up with TRBD1. The J call may be wrong; the DNA end is better matched by TRBJ2-3. The CDR3 loop spans 16 amino acids. The germline gives CDR1 LNHDA, CDR2 SQIVND (reference sequence). CDR3 residues: CASTNTRTGSIQPQYF. CDR3 nucleotides: TGTGCCAGTACCAATACTCGGACAGGGAGTATTCAGCCCCAGTATTTT.

CDR3 nucleotide sequence: TGTGCCAGCAGTGAAGCGGTAGGGGACATCTCTTGGGCCATTCAGTACTTC. This translates into CASSEAVGDISWAIQYF. The chain uses TRBV6-1 and TRBJ2-4; maybe TRBD1 (6 bases). The CDR3 runs to 17 residues. CDR1 MNHNS and CDR2 SASEGT come from the germline V gene. V was trimmed by 0 bases and J by 9 bases, leaving 21 bases between them.

The chain recombines TRBV4-1 with TRBJ2-3; 7 bases fit TRBD2. The CDR3 consists of 15 residues. Germline trimming cut 3 bases from V and 0 bases from J; bases unmatched to any gene: 3. The germline CDR1 and CDR2 sequences are MGHRA and YSYEKL. CDR3 region: CASSHDSGSTDTQYF. In DNA form, the CDR3 reads TGCGCCAGCAGCCACGATAGCGGGAGCACAGATACGCAGTATTTT.

This clonotype was found once. Its ends do not fully match the called genes, so a read error is possible. V is TRBV7-8 and J is TRBJ1-6; D gene uncertain. The CDR3 totals 17 residues. Germline CDR1 reads SGHVS; CDR2 reads FQNEAQ. For the CDR3, the DNA is TGTGCCAGCAGCCCGCTCCCAGCGGTGTCCTATAATTCATCCCTCCACTTT. It codes for CASSPLPAVSYNSSLHF. The complete variable domain, with remaining parts taken from reference TRBV7-8 and TRBJ1-6, reads GAGVSQSPRYKVAKRGQDVALRCDPISGHVSLFWYQQALGQGPEFLTYFQNEAQLDKSGLPSDRFFAERPEGSVSTLKIQRTQQEDSAVYLCASSPLPAVSYNSSLHFGNGTRLTVT.

The CDR3 protein is CASSQDFQSGEAETQYF. In nucleotides, the CDR3 is TGTGCCAGCAGCCAAGATTTTCAGTCAGGGGAGGCAGAGACCCAGTACTTC. The gene calls are TRBV4-2 and TRBJ2-5; D possibly uses TRBD1 or TRBD2 (6 bases each). V was clipped by 0 bases and J by 4 bases, with 18 bases between them. The CDR3 contains 17 residues. From germline, CDR1 is LGHNA and CDR2 YNFKEQ.

Details on this clonotype: An end of the junction does not agree with germline; a read error may underlie this. The rearrangement uses TRBV20-1 and TRBJ1-6; D perhaps matches TRBD1 (6 bases). Germline values: CDR1 DFQATT, CDR2 SNEGSKA (reference sequence). This CDR3 comprises 13 residues. The CDR3 DNA follows: TGCAGTACGGCTGGGACACACTCACCCTCCGTAATCTTT. Translated: CSTAGTHSPSVIF.